This TCR beta chain came from a study of T cells in Graves' hyperthyroidism and ophthalmopathy. This CDR3 is 14 amino acids long. The V gene's germline CDR1 is MNHNS and CDR2 SASEGT. V was clipped by 8 bases and J by 7 bases; unmatched bases: 7. This clonotype showed up many times. In patients aged 18 to 65, hyperthyroidism was newly diagnosed, with duration under 2 months. PBMCs were obtained from over 8.5 ml fresh peripheral blood. Authors of the study amplified TCR beta CDR3 regions from RNA transcripts. First-round RT-PCR of the TCR CDR3 relied on the HTBI primer set. TCRdb itself ran the multiplex PCR reads through MiXCR, one entry per CDR3 protein. The sample includes under 450,000 distinct CDR3 sequences, around an eighth of them seen just once.

The sequenced material came from blood. The TCR originated in a man aged 25 to 45 with Graves' hyperthyroidism that later progressed to Graves' ophthalmopathy. The chain couples TRBV6-1 to TRBJ1-6; 8 positions agree with TRBD1. CDR3 protein: CASQDRARNSPLHF. CDR3 bases: TGTGCCAGCCAGGACAGGGCGAGGAATTCACCCCTCCACTTT.